The clone carrying this T cell receptor (beta chain) was counted a few times. In the original workflow: For nucleated cells, counts were estimated from reference gene primer amplification. Sequencing used immunoSEQ multiplex PCR; TCRdb keeps in-frame clones, though not all of them. That table is the source of V, J and clone size, and D and trimming were worked out from the DNA. This sample yields 170,000 or so clones, of which 85% to 90% are seen a single time; 6% to 6.5% belongs to the top ten. The CDR3 is 15 residues long. V lost 3 bases and J lost 5, with 17 bases in between. Germline-derived CDR1 and CDR2 are SGHKS and YYEKEE (reference sequence). This sample stems from a study of blood T cell repertoires in COVID-19. Overall study: Acute and convalescent COVID-19 samples came from the United States, Italy and Spain.

Those enrolled, adults aged roughly 18 to 95 years, came from 25 or so US areas. The recovered donors of Cohort 3 showed two negative PCRs, clearance, or symptom resolution. The specimen sequenced was PBMCs or T cells enriched from blood (not recorded which). The chain carries TRBV5-5 and TRBJ1-1; D unclear. The sequence derives from a man aged 35 to 55 who had recovered from COVID-19. This CDR3 reads CASSWSGWRETEAFF. CDR3 DNA: TGTGCCAGCAGCTGGAGTGGTTGGAGAGAGACTGAAGCTTTCTTT.